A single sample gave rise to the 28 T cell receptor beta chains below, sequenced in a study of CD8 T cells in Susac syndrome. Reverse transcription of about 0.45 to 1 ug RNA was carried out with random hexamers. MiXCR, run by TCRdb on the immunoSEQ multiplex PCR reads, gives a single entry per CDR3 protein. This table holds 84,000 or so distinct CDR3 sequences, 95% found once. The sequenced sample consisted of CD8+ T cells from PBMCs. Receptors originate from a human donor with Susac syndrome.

The CDR3 protein is CASSMASGLEQFF. CDR3 bases: TGTGCCAGTAGTATGGCTAGCGGCCTTGAGCAGTTCTTC. The chain links TRBV19 to TRBJ2-1; 7 bases align to TRBD2. CDR1 is LNHDA and CDR2 is SQIVND in the germline V gene (reference sequence). CDR3 length: 13 residues. The V segment lost 3 bases and the J segment 9 bases; nucleotides outside the gene matches: 5. Full variable domain (outside the CDR3, taken from reference TRBV19 and TRBJ2-1): DGGITQSPKYLFRKEGQNVTLSCEQNLNHDAMYWYRQDPGQGLRLIYYSQIVNDFQKGDIAEGYSVSREKKESFPLTVTSAQKNPTAFYLCASSMASGLEQFFGPGTRLTVL.

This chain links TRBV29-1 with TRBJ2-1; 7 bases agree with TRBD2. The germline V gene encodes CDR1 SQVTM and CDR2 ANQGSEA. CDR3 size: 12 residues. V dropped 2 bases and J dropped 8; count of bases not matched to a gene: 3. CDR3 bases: TGCAGCGTTGAATTGCGGGAGTATGAGCAGTTCTTC. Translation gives CSVELREYEQFF.

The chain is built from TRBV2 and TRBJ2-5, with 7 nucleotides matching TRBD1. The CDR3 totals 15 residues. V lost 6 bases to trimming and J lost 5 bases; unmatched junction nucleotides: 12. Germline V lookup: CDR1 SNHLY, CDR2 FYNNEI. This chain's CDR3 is CASRGQRQGWETQYF. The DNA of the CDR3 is TGTGCCAGCAGGGGCCAGCGACAGGGATGGGAGACCCAGTACTTC. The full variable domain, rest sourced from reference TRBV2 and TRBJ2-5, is EPEVTQTPSHQVTQMGQEVILRCVPISNHLYFYWYRQILGQKVEFLVSFYNNEISEKSEIFDDQFSVERPDGSNFTLKIRSTKLEDSAMYFCASRGQRQGWETQYFGPGTRLLVL.

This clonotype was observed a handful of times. The CDR3 DNA reads TGTGCCAGCAGTTTTGGCATGAACACTGAAGCTTTCTTT. Translated: CASSFGMNTEAFF. The genes are TRBV12-3 or TRBV12-4 and TRBJ1-1; D remains ambiguous. V was clipped by 3 bases and J by 0 bases, with 5 bases between them. This CDR3 is built from 13 residues.

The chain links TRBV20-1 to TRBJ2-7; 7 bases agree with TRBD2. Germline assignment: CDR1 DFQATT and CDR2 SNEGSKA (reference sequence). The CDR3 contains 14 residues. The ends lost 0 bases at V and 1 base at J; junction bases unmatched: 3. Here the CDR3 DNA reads TGCAGTGCTAGAGAGCTAGCGGATTCCTACGAGCAGTACTTC. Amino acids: CSARELADSYEQYF.

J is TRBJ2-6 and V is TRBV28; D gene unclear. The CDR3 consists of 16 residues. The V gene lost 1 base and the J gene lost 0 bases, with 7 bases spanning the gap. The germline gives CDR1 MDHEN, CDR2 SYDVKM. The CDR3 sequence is CASSLFGLSGANVLTF. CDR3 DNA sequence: TGTGCCAGCAGTTTATTCGGGCTCTCTGGGGCCAACGTCCTGACTTTC.

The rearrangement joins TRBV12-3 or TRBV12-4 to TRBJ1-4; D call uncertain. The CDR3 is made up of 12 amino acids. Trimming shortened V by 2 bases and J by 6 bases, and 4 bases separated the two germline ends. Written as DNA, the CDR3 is TGTGCCAGCAGTTTACCAGATGAAAAACTGTTTTTT. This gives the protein CASSLPDEKLFF.

For the CDR3, the DNA is TGTGCCAGCAGTTTCCAGCCATCTATGAGCACAGATACGCAGTATTTT. It is translated as CASSFQPSMSTDTQYF. The J gene is TRBJ2-3, the V gene TRBV12-3 or TRBV12-4; D ambiguous. With 3 bases removed from V and 0 bases from J, the gap between germline ends came to 13 bases. This CDR3 is 16 amino acids long.

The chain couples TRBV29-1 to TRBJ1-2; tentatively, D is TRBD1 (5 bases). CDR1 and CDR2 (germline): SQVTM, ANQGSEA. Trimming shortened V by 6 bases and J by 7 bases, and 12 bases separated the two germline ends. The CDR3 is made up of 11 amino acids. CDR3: CSVGAGSGYTF. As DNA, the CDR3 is TGCAGCGTGGGAGCAGGGAGTGGCTACACCTTC.

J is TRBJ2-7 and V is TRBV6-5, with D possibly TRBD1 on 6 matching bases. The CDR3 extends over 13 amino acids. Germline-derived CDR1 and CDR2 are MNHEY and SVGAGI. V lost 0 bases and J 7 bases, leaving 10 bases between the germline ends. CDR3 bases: TGTGCCAGCAGTTACTCGACAGGAATAGAGCAGTACTTC. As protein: CASSYSTGIEQYF.

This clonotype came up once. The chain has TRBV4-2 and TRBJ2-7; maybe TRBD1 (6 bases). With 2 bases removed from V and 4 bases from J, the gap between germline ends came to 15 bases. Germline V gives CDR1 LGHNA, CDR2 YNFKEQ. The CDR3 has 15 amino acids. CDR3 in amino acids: CASSQPRDTRYEQYF. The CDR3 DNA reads TGTGCCAGCAGCCAACCCCGGGACACTCGATACGAGCAGTACTTC.

As DNA, the CDR3 is TGTGCCACCAGCAGAGACCGGGCAACAGGGACTGAAGCTTTCTTT. Its protein is CATSRDRATGTEAFF. The rearrangement uses TRBV15 and TRBJ1-1; possible D gene TRBD1, 6 bases. Germline V gene data show CDR1 as LNHNV and CDR2 as YYDKDF (reference sequence). V dropped 0 bases and J dropped 5 bases, with 13 bases sitting between them. The length of the CDR3 is 15 residues.

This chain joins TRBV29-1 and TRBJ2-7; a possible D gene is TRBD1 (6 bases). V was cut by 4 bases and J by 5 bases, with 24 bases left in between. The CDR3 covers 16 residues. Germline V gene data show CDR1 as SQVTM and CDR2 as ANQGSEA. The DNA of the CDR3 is TGCAGCGTTGGGCCGATAGGGGGTAATGGTTTCCACGAGCAGTACTTC. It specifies CSVGPIGGNGFHEQYF.

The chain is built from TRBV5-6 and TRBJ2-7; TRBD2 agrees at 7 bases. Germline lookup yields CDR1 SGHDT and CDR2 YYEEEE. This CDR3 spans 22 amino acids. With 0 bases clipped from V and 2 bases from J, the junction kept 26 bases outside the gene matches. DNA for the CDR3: TGTGCCAGCAGCTTGGCCGACCGCCCCCCTACACTCGACGCGGGAGTACCCTACGAGCAGTACTTC. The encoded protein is CASSLADRPPTLDAGVPYEQYF.

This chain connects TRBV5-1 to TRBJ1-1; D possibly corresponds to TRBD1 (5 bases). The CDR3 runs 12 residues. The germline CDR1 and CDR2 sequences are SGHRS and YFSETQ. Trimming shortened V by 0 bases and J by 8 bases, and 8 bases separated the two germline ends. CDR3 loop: CASSLDGAEAFF. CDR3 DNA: TGCGCCAGCAGCTTGGATGGGGCAGAAGCTTTCTTT.

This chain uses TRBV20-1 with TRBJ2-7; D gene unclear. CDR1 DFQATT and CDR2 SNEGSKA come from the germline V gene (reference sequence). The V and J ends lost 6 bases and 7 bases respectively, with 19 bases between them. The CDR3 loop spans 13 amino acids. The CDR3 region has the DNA TGCAGTGCAACTGAAAGTGGTATTGCTGAGCAGTACTTC. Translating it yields CSATESGIAEQYF.

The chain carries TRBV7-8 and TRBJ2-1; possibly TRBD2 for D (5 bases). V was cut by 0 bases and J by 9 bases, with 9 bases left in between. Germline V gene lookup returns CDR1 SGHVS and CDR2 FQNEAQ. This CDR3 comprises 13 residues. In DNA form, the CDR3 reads TGTGCCAGCAGCTTAGCGGGAGTACTTGAGCAGTTCTTC. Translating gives CASSLAGVLEQFF. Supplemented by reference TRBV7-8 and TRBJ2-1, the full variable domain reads GAGVSQSPRYKVAKRGQDVALRCDPISGHVSLFWYQQALGQGPEFLTYFQNEAQLDKSGLPSDRFFAERPEGSVSTLKIQRTQQEDSAVYLCASSLAGVLEQFFGPGTRLTVL.

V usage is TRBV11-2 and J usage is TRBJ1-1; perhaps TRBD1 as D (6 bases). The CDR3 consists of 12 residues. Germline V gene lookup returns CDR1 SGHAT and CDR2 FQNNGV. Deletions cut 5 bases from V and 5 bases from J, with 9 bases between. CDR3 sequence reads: CASSTGQTEAFF. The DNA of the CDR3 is TGTGCCAGCAGCACAGGACAGACTGAAGCTTTCTTT.

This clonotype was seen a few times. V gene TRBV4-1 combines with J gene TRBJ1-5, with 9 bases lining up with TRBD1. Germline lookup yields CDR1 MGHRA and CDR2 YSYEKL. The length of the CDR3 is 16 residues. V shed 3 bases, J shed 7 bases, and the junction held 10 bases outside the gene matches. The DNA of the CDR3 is TGCGCCAGCAGCCACGAACCGGGACAGGGAGGGCAGCCCCAGCATTTT. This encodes CASSHEPGQGGQPQHF.

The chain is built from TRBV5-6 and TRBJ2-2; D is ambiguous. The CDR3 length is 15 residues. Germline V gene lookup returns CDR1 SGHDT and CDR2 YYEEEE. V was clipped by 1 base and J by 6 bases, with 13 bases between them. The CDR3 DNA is TGTGCCAGCAGCTTGCCGGGCAGCTACCCCGGGGAGCTGTTTTTT. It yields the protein CASSLPGSYPGELFF. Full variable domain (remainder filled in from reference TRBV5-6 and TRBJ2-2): DAGVTQSPTHLIKTRGQQVTLRCSPKSGHDTVSWYQQALGQGPQFIFQYYEEEERQRGNFPDRFSGHQFPNYSSELNVNALLLGDSALYLCASSLPGSYPGELFFGEGSRLTVL.

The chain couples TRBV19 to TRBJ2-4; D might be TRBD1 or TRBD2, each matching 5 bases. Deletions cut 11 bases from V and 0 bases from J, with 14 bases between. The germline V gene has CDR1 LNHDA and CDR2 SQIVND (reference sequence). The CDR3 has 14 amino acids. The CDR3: CAGETVLAKNIQYF. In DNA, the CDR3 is TGTGCCGGGGAGACAGTTTTAGCCAAAAACATTCAGTACTTC.

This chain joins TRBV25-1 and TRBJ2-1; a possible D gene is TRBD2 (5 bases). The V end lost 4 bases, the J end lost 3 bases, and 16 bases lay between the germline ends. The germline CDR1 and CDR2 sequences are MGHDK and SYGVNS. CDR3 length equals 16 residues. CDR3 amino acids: CASSGLAGGVYNEQFF. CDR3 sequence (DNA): TGTGCCAGCAGTGGCCTGGCGGGTGGAGTCTACAATGAGCAGTTCTTC.

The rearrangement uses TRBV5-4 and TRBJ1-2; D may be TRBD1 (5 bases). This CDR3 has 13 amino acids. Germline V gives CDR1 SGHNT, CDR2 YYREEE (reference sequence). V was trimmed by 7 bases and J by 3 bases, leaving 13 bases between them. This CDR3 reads CASRATGDYGYTF. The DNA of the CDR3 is TGTGCCAGCCGCGCCACAGGAGACTATGGCTACACCTTC.

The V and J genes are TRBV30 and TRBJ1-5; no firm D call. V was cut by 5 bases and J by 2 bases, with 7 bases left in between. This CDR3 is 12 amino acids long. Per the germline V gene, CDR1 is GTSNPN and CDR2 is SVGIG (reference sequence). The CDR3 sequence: CAWRMGNQPQHF. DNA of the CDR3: TGTGCCTGGCGCATGGGCAATCAGCCCCAGCATTTT.

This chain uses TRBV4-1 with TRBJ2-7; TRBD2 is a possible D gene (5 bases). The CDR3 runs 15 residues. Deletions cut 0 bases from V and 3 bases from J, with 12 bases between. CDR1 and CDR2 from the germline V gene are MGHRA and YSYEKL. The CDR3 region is CASSQELGQIYEQYF. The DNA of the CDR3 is TGCGCCAGCAGCCAAGAACTAGGTCAAATCTACGAGCAGTACTTC.

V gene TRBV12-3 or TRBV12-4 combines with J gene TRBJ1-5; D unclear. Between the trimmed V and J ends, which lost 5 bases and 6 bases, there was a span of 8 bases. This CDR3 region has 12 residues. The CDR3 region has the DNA TGTGCCAGCAGTGGGGAGACTCAGCCCCAGCATTTT. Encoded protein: CASSGETQPQHF.

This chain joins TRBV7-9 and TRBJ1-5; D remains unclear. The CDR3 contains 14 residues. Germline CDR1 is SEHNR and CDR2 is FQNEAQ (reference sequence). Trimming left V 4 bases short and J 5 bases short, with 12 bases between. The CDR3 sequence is CASSSSIGDQPQHF. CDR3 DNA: TGTGCCAGCAGCTCCTCAATAGGTGATCAGCCCCAGCATTTT.

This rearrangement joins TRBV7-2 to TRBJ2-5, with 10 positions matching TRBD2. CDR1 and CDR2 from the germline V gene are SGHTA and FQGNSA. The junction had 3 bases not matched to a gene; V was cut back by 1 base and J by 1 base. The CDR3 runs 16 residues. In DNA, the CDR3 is TGTGCCAGCAGCTTAGTACTAGCGGGAAGCCAAGAGACCCAGTACTTC. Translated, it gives CASSLVLAGSQETQYF.